These 14 T cell receptor beta chains originate from one sample sequenced in a study of OX40 agonist ivuxolimab in advanced cancers. The library was made by the immunoSEQ multiplex PCR assay. As stored in TCRdb, this immuneACCESS dataset retains in-frame rearrangements with V and J assigned. A fraction of the clones does not appear; measured against another copy, unresolved V genes explain less than half of the discrepancy, and the remainder lacks a known reason. The sample table shows 70,000 to 90,000 clones, and 84% are seen once. The top ten clones comprise 7.3% of the sample. The starting material was CD4+ or CD8+ T cells sorted from blood, obtained in a trial of the OX40 agonist ivuxolimab. The receptor source for this set is an adult with an advanced solid tumor such as melanoma, head and neck, liver or kidney cancer.

This clone was observed a few times. This rearrangement joins TRBV7-7 to TRBJ2-3; either TRBD1 or TRBD2 may fit D (6 bases each). The CDR3 contains 13 residues. V was trimmed by 11 bases and J by 5 bases, leaving 17 bases between them. Germline-derived CDR1 and CDR2 are SSHAT and FNYEAQ (reference sequence). Here the CDR3 DNA reads TGTGCCGTAGGGGGGCGGGGAGGAGATACGCAGTATTTT. Protein sequence: CAVGGRGGDTQYF.

V and J are TRBV9 and TRBJ2-7, with D possibly being TRBD1 or TRBD2 (5 bases each). The CDR3 has 16 residues. V was shortened by 3 bases and J by 0 bases, with 16 bases between the two germline ends. The V gene's germline CDR1 is SGDLS and CDR2 YYNGEE. CDR3 nucleotide sequence: TGTGCCAGCAGCGGAGGGGTGGGGACGAGCTCCTACGAGCAGTACTTC. Translated: CASSGGVGTSSYEQYF.

The CDR3 region has the DNA TGTGCCAGCAGCTTAATGTCTAGCGGGGGTTTCGGTGAGCAGTTCTTC. Translated: CASSLMSSGGFGEQFF. The J gene is TRBJ2-1, the V gene TRBV7-3, with TRBD2 identical over 10 bases. The germline CDR1 and CDR2 sequences are SGHTA and FQGTGA. This CDR3 is built from 16 residues. J was trimmed by 9 bases and V by 1 base; bases with no gene match: 9.

The V and J genes are TRBV6-5 and TRBJ2-7; 7 bases match TRBD1. Germline loops: CDR1 MNHEY, CDR2 SVGAGI. The CDR3 has 15 residues. Trimming cost V 5 bases and J 1 base; bases outside gene matches: 8. DNA for the CDR3: TGTGCCAGCAGTGTGCTTTGGGACAGTTCCTACGAGCAGTACTTC. The encoded protein is CASSVLWDSSYEQYF.

This chain uses TRBV11-3 with TRBJ1-2; no clear D. V lost 1 base to trimming and J lost 8 bases, with 11 bases between them. The germline CDR1 and CDR2 sequences are SGHNT and YENEEA. The CDR3 is 13 residues long. The CDR3 region has the DNA TGTGCCAGCAGCTTAGGGCCGGCTGAGGGCTACACCTTC. As protein: CASSLGPAEGYTF.

The chain couples TRBV9 to TRBJ1-1; tentative D call: TRBD1 (6 bases). The germline V and J ends were trimmed by 0 bases and 4 bases, with 10 bases remaining between them. Looked up from germline, CDR1 is SGDLS and CDR2 is YYNGEE. CDR3 length: 14 amino acids. CDR3 nucleotides: TGTGCCAGCAGCGTAGGGGACAAAACCACTGAAGCTTTCTTT. Protein product: CASSVGDKTTEAFF.

The CDR3 sequence: CASKPGSMGNQPQHF. The CDR3 DNA reads as TGTGCCAGTAAGCCAGGCTCGATGGGCAATCAGCCCCAGCATTTT. The chain joins TRBV19 to TRBJ1-5; no reliable D call. This CDR3 has 15 amino acids. V lost 7 bases, J lost 2 bases, and 15 bases lay in between. Germline lookup yields CDR1 LNHDA and CDR2 SQIVND (reference sequence).

This clone has just a few counts. This sequence joins TRBV11-2 and TRBJ1-2; 7 bases fit TRBD1. This CDR3 comprises 17 residues. V lost 0 bases to trimming and J lost 8 bases; unmatched junction nucleotides: 15. The V gene's germline CDR1 is SGHAT and CDR2 FQNNGV. CDR3 in amino acids: CASSLEGTALSGRGYTF. The DNA for the CDR3 is TGTGCCAGCAGCTTAGAAGGGACAGCCCTCAGTGGAAGGGGCTACACCTTC.

J is TRBJ2-5 and V is TRBV5-8; D is undetermined. The length of the CDR3 is 13 residues. CDR1 is SGHTS, CDR2 YDEGEE, per germline. V lost 0 bases and J 4 bases, leaving 7 bases between the germline ends. The CDR3 protein is CASSLDNLETQYF. The CDR3 nucleotides read TGTGCCAGCAGCTTGGATAACCTAGAGACCCAGTACTTC.

This clone has a handful of counts. This sequence joins TRBV4-1 and TRBJ1-2, with D perhaps TRBD1 (5 bases). The germline V gene encodes CDR1 MGHRA and CDR2 YSYEKL. This CDR3 is built from 14 residues. V was trimmed by 0 bases and J by 4 bases, leaving 9 bases between them. DNA for the CDR3: TGCGCCAGCAGCCAAGATCGAGGGACCTATGGCTACACCTTC. It is translated as CASSQDRGTYGYTF.

The sample holds one count of this clone. This chain links TRBV30 with TRBJ2-7; tentatively, D is TRBD1 or TRBD2 (7 bases each). V lost 4 bases and J lost 4, with 17 bases in between. CDR3 length equals 14 residues. Germline CDR1 is GTSNPN and CDR2 is SVGIG (reference sequence). In DNA, the CDR3 is TGTGCCTGGATTCCCCAGGGGGGGGGATACGAGCAGTACTTC. This codes for CAWIPQGGGYEQYF.

The chain recombines TRBV7-2 with TRBJ1-6; D is possibly TRBD1 (5 bases). The CDR3 loop spans 14 amino acids. V lost 1 base and J lost 10, with 11 bases in between. Germline V gene lookup returns CDR1 SGHTA and CDR2 FQGNSA. CDR3 coding DNA: TGTGCCAGCAGCTTAGAGGGGTTTGAATCACCCCTCCACTTT. It yields the protein CASSLEGFESPLHF.

The rearrangement joins TRBV6-5 to TRBJ1-2; D not resolved. The CDR3 is 11 amino acids. V was pared by 5 bases and J by 5 bases, with 6 bases between. Germline V CDR1 and CDR2: MNHEY, SVGAGI. CDR3 amino acids: CASSLLYGYTF. CDR3 bases: TGTGCCAGCAGTCTCCTGTATGGCTACACCTTC.

The rearrangement links TRBV11-2 to TRBJ2-7; no firm D call. The CDR3 extends over 14 amino acids. Germline V gives CDR1 SGHAT, CDR2 FQNNGV. Trimming stripped 0 bases from V and 3 bases from J, with 9 bases between. The CDR3 reads CASSLDLGIYEQYF. In DNA, the CDR3 is TGTGCCAGCAGCTTAGATTTAGGGATCTACGAGCAGTACTTC.